The 30 T cell receptor beta chains given below trace back to one sample, sequenced in a study of T-cell memory formation after mild COVID-19. MiXCR, run by TCRdb on the 5' RACE reads, gives a single entry per CDR3 protein. This sample carries some 250,000 distinct CDR3 sequences, roughly 18% of them seen once, and the ten largest clones take 23%. Material for sequencing was PBMCs or a T cell subset sorted from them (not recorded which). The origin of the receptors is a man aged 18 to 30 who had mild COVID-19 (a few samples of this study predate the infection). Cell type and time point are not known.

This chain links TRBV7-2 with TRBJ1-2; 8 positions match TRBD1. The CDR3 sequence is 14 residues long. J gave up 3 bases and V 4 bases, and 4 bases lay outside the gene matches. Germline CDR1 and CDR2: SGHTA and FQGNSA. The CDR3 region is CASSSGQGDYGYTF. CDR3 nucleotide sequence: TGTGCCAGCAGCTCCGGACAGGGAGACTATGGCTACACCTTC.

V usage is TRBV25-1 and J usage is TRBJ1-5; 7 nucleotides match TRBD1. This CDR3 has 15 residues. Germline V lookup: CDR1 MGHDK, CDR2 SYGVNS. Germline trimming cut 0 bases from V and 5 bases from J; bases unmatched to any gene: 4. The DNA for the CDR3 is TGTGCCAGCAGTGAATACGACAGGGCCGATCAGCCCCAGCATTTT. It is translated as CASSEYDRADQPQHF.

The genes are TRBV4-3 and TRBJ2-6, with D uncertain. This CDR3 is built from 16 residues. Germline-derived CDR1 and CDR2 are LGHNA and YSLEER. Trimming took 1 base from V and 0 from J, leaving 7 bases between them. The CDR3 protein is CASSQVLLSGANVLTF. The CDR3, as DNA: TGCGCCAGCAGCCAAGTGCTCCTCTCTGGGGCCAACGTCCTGACTTTC.

The chain has TRBV20-1 and TRBJ1-1, with D uncertain. The CDR3 has 13 amino acids. Trimming cost V 5 bases and J 1 base, with 11 bases left between them. The germline gives CDR1 DFQATT, CDR2 SNEGSKA (reference sequence). The CDR3 sequence: CSARRAENTEAFF. The CDR3 bases are TGCAGTGCTCGAAGGGCAGAGAACACTGAAGCTTTCTTT.

The chain links TRBV5-1 to TRBJ2-3, with 14 positions matching TRBD2. The germline gives CDR1 SGHRS, CDR2 YFSETQ. J was trimmed by 6 bases and V by 4 bases; bases with no gene match: 10. The CDR3 runs 17 residues. Written as DNA, the CDR3 is TGCGCCAGCAGCCTCAGGACTAGCGGGGGGCGTAGTGATACGCAGTATTTT. It yields the protein CASSLRTSGGRSDTQYF.

This clonotype was observed a handful of times. This chain links TRBV20-1 with TRBJ1-2; the D gene is possibly TRBD1 (6 bases). V lost 5 bases to trimming and J lost 4 bases, with 11 bases between them. The CDR3 length is 12 residues. Per the germline V gene, CDR1 is DFQATT and CDR2 is SNEGSKA (reference sequence). The CDR3 nucleotides read TGCAGTGCTCCCGACAGGTCCTATGGCTACACCTTC. Its protein product is CSAPDRSYGYTF.

J is TRBJ2-1 and V is TRBV4-1; 13 nucleotides align to TRBD2. The CDR3 length is 15 residues. Germline V gene lookup returns CDR1 MGHRA and CDR2 YSYEKL. J gave up 5 bases and V 6 bases, and 4 bases lay outside the gene matches. CDR3 loop: CASRSGLAGNNEQFF. For the CDR3, the DNA is TGCGCCAGCAGATCGGGACTAGCGGGGAACAATGAGCAGTTCTTC.

A few counts support this clonotype. CDR3 DNA sequence: TGCGCCAGCAGCCAAGAGAGTAGCTCTGGGGCCAACGTCCTGACTTTC. It codes for CASSQESSSGANVLTF. The genes are TRBV4-3 and TRBJ2-6; D is ambiguous. V was clipped by 0 bases and J by 0 bases, with 6 bases between them. Germline V gives CDR1 LGHNA, CDR2 YSLEER. This CDR3 region has 16 residues.

This chain connects TRBV12-3 or TRBV12-4 to TRBJ2-6; D unresolved. V was shortened by 3 bases and J by 4 bases, with 7 bases between the two germline ends. The CDR3 sequence is 14 residues long. The CDR3 here is CASSLSRGANVLTF. DNA of the CDR3: TGTGCCAGCAGTTTGTCGCGGGGGGCCAACGTCCTGACTTTC.

This clonotype was observed at least ten times. The chain combines TRBV7-9 with TRBJ2-3; D assignment may be TRBD1 or TRBD2 (6 bases each). The germline V gene encodes CDR1 SEHNR and CDR2 FQNEAQ (reference sequence). The CDR3 is 16 residues long. Trimming removed 4 bases at V and 4 bases at J, with 18 bases between. In DNA form, the CDR3 reads TGTGCCAGCAGCTCCGGTAGAGGGGGGCCTTCAGATACGCAGTATTTT. Amino acids: CASSSGRGGPSDTQYF. Combining the CDR3 with reference TRBV7-9 and TRBJ2-3 gives the whole variable domain DTGVSQNPRHKITKRGQNVTFRCDPISEHNRLYWYRQTLGQGPEFLTYFQNEAQLEKSRLLSDRFSAERPKGSFSTLEIQRTEQGDSAMYLCASSSGRGGPSDTQYFGPGTRLTVL.

The CDR3 loop reads CASSLALFRTVMHNEQFF. In DNA, the CDR3 is TGTGCCAGCAGCTTGGCACTCTTTCGGACAGTCATGCACAATGAGCAGTTCTTC. The rearrangement links TRBV5-5 to TRBJ2-1; D might be TRBD1 (6 bases). Germline-derived CDR1 and CDR2 are SGHKS and YYEKEE (reference sequence). The CDR3 length is 18 residues. With 0 bases removed from V and 5 bases from J, the gap between germline ends came to 21 bases.

This clonotype was detected only a few times. V is TRBV5-1 and J is TRBJ1-1; D is ambiguous. CDR1 SGHRS and CDR2 YFSETQ come from the germline V gene. There are 14 residues in the CDR3. V was cut by 4 bases and J by 11 bases, with 21 bases left in between. DNA for the CDR3: TGCGCCAGCAGCAGCGCCGGCCCCCGGTTTGGGGCTTTCTTT. It specifies CASSSAGPRFGAFF. Full variable domain (remainder filled in from reference TRBV5-1 and TRBJ1-1): KAGVTQTPRYLIKTRGQQVTLSCSPISGHRSVSWYQQTPGQGLQFLFEYFSETQRNKGNFPGRFSGRQFSNSRSEMNVSTLELGDSALYLCASSSAGPRFGAFFGQGTRLTVV.

This clonotype was counted only a few times. The chain carries TRBV12-3 or TRBV12-4 and TRBJ2-1, with unresolved D. Trimming stripped 2 bases from V and 2 bases from J, with 7 bases between. The CDR3 contains 14 residues. CDR3 residues: CASSLTRTYNEQFF. Written as DNA, the CDR3 is TGTGCCAGCAGTTTAACCAGAACCTACAATGAGCAGTTCTTC.

The chain joins TRBV7-2 to TRBJ1-3; D remains unclear. Germline lookup yields CDR1 SGHTA and CDR2 FQGNSA. V gave up 5 bases and J gave up 0 bases, with 11 bases separating them. This CDR3 has 15 residues. CDR3 DNA sequence: TGTGCCAGCAGCCGTAGACTGTCCTCTGGAAACACCATATATTTT. Residues: CASSRRLSSGNTIYF.

The CDR3 DNA reads TGTGCCAGCAGTTACTCGAATTGCGGCAAGCCGTGCTACAATGAGCAGTTCTTC. Translated: CASSYSNCGKPCYNEQFF. The rearrangement uses TRBV6-5 and TRBJ2-1; D not resolved. V was clipped by 0 bases and J by 3 bases, with 18 bases between them. The CDR3 covers 18 residues. CDR1 is MNHEY and CDR2 is SVGAGI in the germline V gene.

DNA for the CDR3: TGTGCCAGCAGTTACTCGGGACCTAGCGGGACCTACGAGCAGTACGTC. Its translation: CASSYSGPSGTYEQYV. V is TRBV6-2 or TRBV6-3 and J is TRBJ2-7; the match to TRBD2 covers 9 bases. Trimming at V came to 0 bases and at J to 2 bases, leaving 5 bases not matched to a gene. This CDR3 region has 16 residues. Germline CDR1 MNHEY, CDR2 SVGEGT.

This sequence joins TRBV5-1 and TRBJ1-2, with a tentative D call TRBD1 (6 bases). The germline gives CDR1 SGHRS, CDR2 YFSETQ. The CDR3 spans 16 residues. V lost 2 bases and J 3 bases, leaving 17 bases between the germline ends. In DNA form, the CDR3 reads TGCGCCAGCAGCTTAGCCGCGGGGGCCACGTACTATGGCTACACCTTC. Amino acids: CASSLAAGATYYGYTF.

The rearrangement uses TRBV7-2 and TRBJ1-1, with 7 bases aligning to TRBD1. Germline CDR1 reads SGHTA; CDR2 reads FQGNSA. With V trimmed by 4 bases and J by 12 bases, 14 bases remained unmatched. CDR3 length: 14 amino acids. CDR3 protein: CASSSIPMTGRTFF. The CDR3 region has the DNA TGTGCCAGCAGCTCCATCCCAATGACAGGGCGAACTTTCTTT. The whole variable domain, remainder taken from reference TRBV7-2 and TRBJ1-1, is GAGVSQSPSNKVTEKGKDVELRCDPISGHTALYWYRQSLGQGLEFLIYFQGNSAPDKSGLPSDRFSAERTGGSVSTLTIQRTQQEDSAVYLCASSSIPMTGRTFFGQGTRLTVV.

This clonotype showed up just a few times. The chain joins TRBV2 to TRBJ2-5; D is undetermined. The CDR3 has 12 residues. Trimming left V 11 bases short and J 4 bases short, with 14 bases between. Looked up from germline, CDR1 is SNHLY and CDR2 is FYNNEI. The CDR3 sequence: CASHRVIETQYF. Here the CDR3 DNA reads TGTGCCTCCCACCGGGTGATAGAGACCCAGTACTTC.

The J gene is TRBJ2-3, the V gene TRBV14, with D unclear. The V end lost 3 bases, the J end lost 6 bases, and 10 bases lay between the germline ends. The CDR3 consists of 13 residues. Germline V gene lookup returns CDR1 SGHDN and CDR2 FVKESK. The CDR3 nucleotides read TGTGCCAGCAGCCAGCTGCTAGGGGATACGCAGTATTTT. It is translated as CASSQLLGDTQYF.

This clonotype was counted many times. The chain couples TRBV5-1 to TRBJ2-3, with 14 positions matching TRBD2. Germline trimming cut 1 base from V and 3 bases from J; bases unmatched to any gene: 4. Germline V gene data show CDR1 as SGHRS and CDR2 as YFSETQ. This CDR3 contains 17 residues. The CDR3 loop is CASSLSTSGGATDTQYF. The DNA of the CDR3 is TGCGCCAGCAGCTTGTCGACTAGCGGGGGGGCTACAGATACGCAGTATTTT. The full variable domain, rest sourced from reference TRBV5-1 and TRBJ2-3, is KAGVTQTPRYLIKTRGQQVTLSCSPISGHRSVSWYQQTPGQGLQFLFEYFSETQRNKGNFPGRFSGRQFSNSRSEMNVSTLELGDSALYLCASSLSTSGGATDTQYFGPGTRLTVL.

The V and J genes are TRBV5-5 and TRBJ1-5; a possible D gene is TRBD1 (6 bases). This CDR3 contains 14 residues. Per the germline V gene, CDR1 is SGHKS and CDR2 is YYEKEE (reference sequence). V gave up 1 base and J gave up 7 bases, with 12 bases separating them. The chain's CDR3 is CASSLRGVEQPQHF. CDR3 bases: TGTGCCAGCAGCTTGAGGGGGGTAGAGCAGCCCCAGCATTTT.

This clonotype was seen more than once but under ten times. CDR3 protein: CASRRYRGGRTDTQYF. Here the CDR3 DNA reads TGTGCCAGCAGAAGATACAGGGGCGGTCGCACAGATACGCAGTATTTT. The V call is TRBV7-8, the J call TRBJ2-3; 7 bases are shared with TRBD1. CDR1 and CDR2 (germline): SGHVS, FQNEAQ. This CDR3 has 16 amino acids. J gave up 1 base and V 6 bases, and 10 bases lay outside the gene matches. Looking up the rest from reference TRBV7-8 and TRBJ2-3 gives the full variable domain: GAGVSQSPRYKVAKRGQDVALRCDPISGHVSLFWYQQALGQGPEFLTYFQNEAQLDKSGLPSDRFFAERPEGSVSTLKIQRTQQEDSAVYLCASRRYRGGRTDTQYFGPGTRLTVL.

This clonotype has ten or more counts. The chain employs TRBV4-1 and TRBJ2-7, with D perhaps matching TRBD2 (6 bases). Germline V lookup: CDR1 MGHRA, CDR2 YSYEKL. The CDR3 has 14 residues. Trimming pared 0 bases from V and 2 bases from J, leaving 8 bases between. In DNA form, the CDR3 reads TGCGCCAGCAGCCAAGAGGAGGGTACCTACGAGCAGTACTTC. It encodes CASSQEEGTYEQYF.

This clonotype was recorded a few times. The rearrangement uses TRBV2 and TRBJ1-2; no firm D call. Per germline, CDR1 SNHLY and CDR2 FYNNEI. This CDR3 is built from 13 residues. V dropped 5 bases and J dropped 7 bases, with 14 bases sitting between them. The CDR3 here is CASSRDAASGYTF. The CDR3 nucleotides are TGTGCCAGCAGTCGTGATGCGGCCTCTGGCTACACCTTC. Full variable domain (remainder filled in from reference TRBV2 and TRBJ1-2): EPEVTQTPSHQVTQMGQEVILRCVPISNHLYFYWYRQILGQKVEFLVSFYNNEISEKSEIFDDQFSVERPDGSNFTLKIRSTKLEDSAMYFCASSRDAASGYTFGSGTRLTVV.

This clonotype was observed a handful of times. The chain recombines TRBV20-1 with TRBJ1-6; D may be TRBD1 (5 bases). Germline loops: CDR1 DFQATT, CDR2 SNEGSKA (reference sequence). The V and J ends lost 4 bases and 0 bases respectively, with 7 bases between them. This CDR3 contains 14 residues. CDR3 region: CSAKGSSYNSPLHF. DNA for the CDR3: TGCAGTGCTAAGGGGAGCTCCTATAATTCACCCCTCCACTTT.

The V gene is TRBV4-2, the J gene TRBJ1-5; 8 nucleotides agree with TRBD1. CDR1 and CDR2 (germline): LGHNA, YNFKEQ. V lost 0 bases to trimming and J lost 5 bases; unmatched junction nucleotides: 9. This CDR3 is built from 17 residues. The CDR3 region is CASSQEPVGQGHQPQHF. In DNA, the CDR3 is TGTGCCAGCAGCCAAGAACCGGTAGGACAGGGACATCAGCCCCAGCATTTT.

The DNA for the CDR3 is TGCGCCAGCAGCTTGGAACGTCCGGGGGAGACCCAGTACTTC. It codes for CASSLERPGETQYF. The chain uses TRBV5-1 and TRBJ2-5; maybe TRBD2 (5 bases). V shed 0 bases and J shed 5 bases, with 11 bases lying between them. The CDR3 is 14 residues long. In germline, CDR1 is SGHRS, CDR2 YFSETQ.

This chain joins TRBV5-1 and TRBJ2-2; 9 bases fit TRBD1. With 0 bases clipped from V and 4 bases from J, the junction kept 1 base outside the gene matches. Germline loops: CDR1 SGHRS, CDR2 YFSETQ. The CDR3 runs to 15 residues. DNA for the CDR3: TGCGCCAGCAGCTTGGCGGGACAGGGCACCGGGGAGCTGTTTTTT. It encodes CASSLAGQGTGELFF.

The chain employs TRBV7-2 and TRBJ1-3; D call uncertain. This CDR3 comprises 14 residues. CDR1 SGHTA and CDR2 FQGNSA come from the germline V gene. Trimming removed 4 bases at V and 0 bases at J, with 7 bases between. This CDR3 reads CASSSGPSGNTIYF. CDR3 sequence (DNA): TGTGCCAGCAGCTCCGGGCCCTCTGGAAACACCATATATTTT.